This entry lists 12 T cell receptor beta chains sequenced from one sample in a study of blood T cell repertoires in COVID-19. Measured with immunoSEQ multiplex PCR; TCRdb has only the in-frame clones, and not every one. The sample includes roughly 140,000 clones, around 83% of them seen just once. The sample consisted of peripheral blood. The receptors shown here come from an elderly woman with acute or convalescent COVID-19.

V gene TRBV11-3 combines with J gene TRBJ2-3; 7 bases line up with TRBD1. Looked up from germline, CDR1 is SGHNT and CDR2 is YENEEA. The CDR3 loop spans 14 amino acids. Losses at the gene ends were 5 bases for V and 3 bases for J; bases not matched to a gene: 5. The CDR3, as DNA: TGTGCCAGCAGCGCCGGGACAGCGACAGATACGCAGTATTTT. It yields the protein CASSAGTATDTQYF.

The DNA for the CDR3 is TGCGCCAGCAGCTCGAGGACAGGGTCTGGGGCCAACGTCCTGACTTTC. Its translation: CASSSRTGSGANVLTF. The chain links TRBV5-1 to TRBJ2-6; 8 nucleotides agree with TRBD1. The junction had 3 bases not matched to a gene; V was cut back by 3 bases and J by 1 base. The CDR3 is made up of 16 amino acids. CDR1 and CDR2 (germline): SGHRS, YFSETQ.

The chain joins TRBV11-2 to TRBJ2-7, with TRBD1 as a possible D gene (6 bases). The CDR3 runs 15 residues. Germline lookup yields CDR1 SGHAT and CDR2 FQNNGV. V lost 2 bases, J lost 3 bases, and 14 bases lay in between. The CDR3 nucleotides read TGTGCCAGCAGCTTAACTACAGGGTATCACTACGAGCAGTACTTC. This sequence encodes CASSLTTGYHYEQYF. The variable domain in full, completed from reference TRBV11-2 and TRBJ2-7, reads EAGVAQSPRYKIIEKRQSVAFWCNPISGHATLYWYQQILGQGPKLLIQFQNNGVVDDSQLPKDRFSAERLKGVDSTLKIQPAKLEDSAVYLCASSLTTGYHYEQYFGPGTRLTVT.

The chain joins TRBV2 to TRBJ2-5; 12 nucleotides align to TRBD2. The germline gives CDR1 SNHLY, CDR2 FYNNEI. With V trimmed by 1 base and J by 2 bases, 5 bases remained unmatched. The CDR3 covers 17 residues. The CDR3, as DNA: TGTGCCAGCAGTGAAGTCTGGACTAGCGGGATTCAAGAGACCCAGTACTTC. It is translated as CASSEVWTSGIQETQYF.

CDR3 amino acids: CASSKQGSNEKLFF. In DNA form, the CDR3 reads TGTGCCAGCAGCAAACAGGGGTCTAATGAAAAACTGTTTTTT. This rearrangement joins TRBV5-4 to TRBJ1-4, with 7 bases aligning to TRBD1. CDR3 size: 14 residues. The ends lost 4 bases at V and 3 bases at J; junction bases unmatched: 3. The V gene's germline CDR1 is SGHNT and CDR2 YYREEE (reference sequence).

The chain recombines TRBV18 with TRBJ1-3; D is undetermined. Germline loops: CDR1 KGHSH, CDR2 LQKENI. The CDR3 loop spans 14 amino acids. V lost 6 bases, J lost 2 bases, and 11 bases lay in between. CDR3 in amino acids: CASSPGGTGNTIYF. The CDR3 region has the DNA TGTGCCAGCTCCCCGGGAGGGACTGGAAACACCATATATTTT.

CDR3 nucleotide sequence: TGTGCCAGCAGATCGCCGGGACAGAGTTACTATGGCTACACCTTC. This sequence encodes CASRSPGQSYYGYTF. The genes are TRBV27 and TRBJ1-2; 7 positions match TRBD1. V dropped 6 bases and J dropped 3; count of bases not matched to a gene: 10. Germline values: CDR1 MNHEY, CDR2 SMNVEV (reference sequence). The CDR3 has 15 residues.

The chain is built from TRBV18 and TRBJ2-7; the D gene is possibly TRBD2 (7 bases). There are 15 residues in the CDR3. Trimming removed 4 bases at V and 4 bases at J, with 17 bases between. Looked up from germline, CDR1 is KGHSH and CDR2 is LQKENI. The CDR3 nucleotides read TGTGCCAGCTCACTGGGAGGGGGGCGCCTTTACGAGCAGTACTTC. Residues: CASSLGGGRLYEQYF. The full variable domain, in which reference TRBV18 and TRBJ2-7 provide the parts outside the CDR3, is NAGVMQNPRHLVRRRGQEARLRCSPMKGHSHVYWYRQLPEEGLKFMVYLQKENIIDESGMPKERFSAEFPKEGPSILRIQQVVRGDSAAYFCASSLGGGRLYEQYFGPGTRLTVT.

This sequence joins TRBV30 and TRBJ1-3; tentatively, D is TRBD1 (6 bases). The CDR3 is made up of 14 amino acids. V lost 8 bases and J 3 bases, leaving 17 bases between the germline ends. The germline V gene encodes CDR1 GTSNPN and CDR2 SVGIG (reference sequence). The CDR3 protein is CALNQGFFGNTIYF. The CDR3 DNA reads as TGTGCCCTAAACCAGGGGTTTTTTGGAAACACCATATATTTT.

J is TRBJ2-2 and V is TRBV6-7, with 8 bases lining up with TRBD1. TRBV6-7 is known as an ORF, though its function is uncertain. V shed 6 bases, J shed 1 base, and the junction held 7 bases outside the gene matches. This CDR3 spans 16 amino acids. CDR3 nucleotides: TGTGCCAGCAGACCGGACAGGGTTAGGAACACCGGGGAGCTGTTTTTT. Translation: CASRPDRVRNTGELFF.

The genes are TRBV5-1 and TRBJ1-2; D gene ambiguous. The CDR3 sequence is 14 residues long. V was clipped by 0 bases and J by 5 bases, with 11 bases between them. Germline V gives CDR1 SGHRS, CDR2 YFSETQ. CDR3 loop: CASSLASQKYGYTF. CDR3 sequence (DNA): TGCGCCAGCAGCTTGGCCTCACAGAAATATGGCTACACCTTC.

This clone was seen just once. The chain carries TRBV19 and TRBJ2-3, with a weak D call TRBD2 (5 bases). This CDR3 is 15 amino acids long. V was cut by 7 bases and J by 1 base, with 15 bases left in between. CDR1 is LNHDA, CDR2 SQIVND, per germline (reference sequence). The CDR3 region has the DNA TGTGCCAGTACAGGCAGGCCGAGGGGCACAGATACGCAGTATTTT. Its protein is CASTGRPRGTDTQYF.